These 30 T cell receptor beta chains were all obtained from the same sample, sequenced in a study of immune heterogeneity within non-small cell lung tumors. Bulk tumor gDNA, 550 to 600 ng per sample, served as the TCR template. Surgery yielded several widely spaced biopsies per primary tumor. It was patients with untreated, newly diagnosed non-small cell lung cancer who underwent curative surgery. The TCR beta CDR3 region underwent multiplex PCR amplification with 32 V and 13 J primers. TCRdb passed the multiplex PCR reads through MiXCR, listing each CDR3 protein once. In the table there are about 1,900 distinct CDR3 sequences, 20% to 25% of which are singletons. Sequences were obtained from lung tumor tissue. All receptors come from a woman aged 45-65 years with non-small cell lung cancer.

Sample share makes this clonotype medium-sized. V usage is TRBV19 and J usage is TRBJ1-2; unclear D gene. The CDR3 totals 11 residues. V was trimmed by 10 bases and J by 5 bases, leaving 11 bases between them. Germline CDR1 reads LNHDA; CDR2 reads SQIVND (reference sequence). In DNA, the CDR3 is TGTGCCACCTATTCAGCGTATGGCTACACCTTC. Protein sequence: CATYSAYGYTF.

By proportion, this clonotype is large. The genes are TRBV4-3 and TRBJ1-5, with D possibly matching TRBD1 (6 bases). The CDR3 consists of 14 residues. From germline, CDR1 is LGHNA and CDR2 YSLEER. The germline V and J ends were trimmed by 1 base and 7 bases, with 11 bases remaining between them. CDR3 protein: CASSQAQGGQPQHF. As DNA, the CDR3 is TGCGCCAGCAGCCAAGCACAGGGCGGGCAGCCCCAGCATTTT.

By sample fraction, this clonotype is medium-sized. The chain uses TRBV6-1 and TRBJ2-1, with 10 bases lining up with TRBD2. This CDR3 comprises 14 residues. CDR1 and CDR2 (germline): MNHNS, SASEGT. J was trimmed by 4 bases and V by 7 bases; bases with no gene match: 4. In DNA, the CDR3 is TGTGCCAGCATCGAACTAGCGGGGTACAATGAGCAGTTCTTC. Its protein is CASIELAGYNEQFF.

By share of the sample, this clonotype is large. This chain uses TRBV18 with TRBJ2-7, with D uncertain. Germline V gene sequence: CDR1 KGHSH, CDR2 LQKENI. The CDR3 has 14 amino acids. Trimming removed 4 bases at V and 1 base at J, with 11 bases between. CDR3 loop: CASSRGAQSYEQYF. In DNA form, the CDR3 reads TGTGCCAGCTCACGCGGCGCCCAGTCCTACGAGCAGTACTTC.

V usage is TRBV30 and J usage is TRBJ1-6, with D perhaps TRBD1 (6 bases). Germline V CDR1 and CDR2: GTSNPN, SVGIG (reference sequence). CDR3 size: 13 residues. The V end was cut by 7 bases, the J end by 9 bases, with 16 bases between. CDR3 sequence: CASADSSASPLHF. DNA of the CDR3: TGTGCCTCGGCGGACAGTAGTGCTTCACCCCTCCACTTT.

This clonotype has more than one count but fewer than ten. This CDR3 fails to terminate in the conserved phenylalanine or tryptophan, so it likely reflects a read error. The J gene is TRBJ2-1, the V gene TRBV6-2 or TRBV6-3; tentative D call: TRBD2 (6 bases). The CDR3 runs to 16 residues. V was clipped by 6 bases and J by 5 bases, with 20 bases between them. Germline V gene lookup returns CDR1 MNHEY and CDR2 SVGEGT. DNA for the CDR3: TGTGCCAGCAGAGCATTCGGTATGCGGGGAGACAATGAGCAGTTCGTC. As protein: CASRAFGMRGDNEQFV.

In its sample, this clonotype ranks as medium-sized (0.01 to 0.1%). This sequence joins TRBV18 and TRBJ2-1; TRBD2 matches 8 bases. Germline V CDR1 and CDR2: KGHSH, LQKENI. The CDR3 totals 16 residues. Trimming at V came to 0 bases and at J to 3 bases, leaving 4 bases not matched to a gene. The CDR3 sequence is CASSPPERGYYNEQFF. The CDR3 nucleotides read TGTGCCAGCTCACCACCAGAGCGGGGGTACTACAATGAGCAGTTCTTC.

This clonotype was found a few times. The V call is TRBV3-1, the J call TRBJ1-1; D not resolved. Per the germline V gene, CDR1 is LGHDT and CDR2 is YNNKEL (reference sequence). Deletions cut 1 base from V and 1 base from J, with 7 bases between. The CDR3 is 14 residues long. The CDR3 here is CASSQVGENTEAFF. In DNA form, the CDR3 reads TGTGCCAGCAGCCAAGTTGGGGAGAACACTGAAGCTTTCTTT.

As concerns this clonotype: A single base separates this from a much larger clone, so it may be a read error. This chain joins TRBV20-1 and TRBJ1-5; D is uncertain. The V and J ends lost 8 bases and 3 bases respectively, with 17 bases between them. CDR1 and CDR2 from the germline V gene are DFQATT and SNEGSKA (reference sequence). This CDR3 region has 14 residues. CDR3: CSSNRNTINQPQHF. The CDR3 nucleotides are TGCAGTTCAAACCGCAATACTATCAATCAGCCCCAGCATTTT.

Within the sample, this clonotype is medium-sized. The chain has TRBV19 and TRBJ2-7; weak D call: TRBD2 (7 bases). V was shortened by 6 bases and J by 4 bases, with 19 bases between the two germline ends. CDR1 is LNHDA and CDR2 is SQIVND in the germline V gene (reference sequence). There are 15 residues in the CDR3. The CDR3 is CASSARGGKRYEQYF. In DNA form, the CDR3 reads TGTGCCAGTAGCGCAAGGGGGGGCAAGAGGTACGAGCAGTACTTC.

The chain uses TRBV20-1 and TRBJ2-3; D possibly uses TRBD1 or TRBD2 (5 bases each). Germline CDR1 DFQATT, CDR2 SNEGSKA (reference sequence). The CDR3 consists of 13 residues. Trimming shortened V by 4 bases and J by 2 bases, and 10 bases separated the two germline ends. CDR3 sequence reads: CSANQGTTDTQYF. The CDR3 DNA sequence: TGCAGTGCTAACCAAGGGACCACAGATACGCAGTATTTT.

By sample share, this clonotype is large. J is TRBJ2-7 and V is TRBV19; the D is unclear. Per germline, CDR1 LNHDA and CDR2 SQIVND (reference sequence). V shed 7 bases and J shed 3 bases, with 10 bases lying between them. The CDR3 has 12 residues. CDR3 sequence: CASKGLDYEQYF. In nucleotides, the CDR3 is TGTGCCAGTAAAGGCCTAGACTACGAGCAGTACTTC.

This clonotype is medium-sized by share. The chain's CDR3 is CASSYEVQRSPLHF. CDR3 in DNA: TGTGCCAGCAGTTACGAGGTACAGCGATCACCCCTCCACTTT. The chain joins TRBV6-2 or TRBV6-3 to TRBJ1-6; the D is unclear. The CDR3 runs to 14 residues. Trimming cost V 2 bases and J 10 bases, with 12 bases left between them. The germline V gene has CDR1 MNHEY and CDR2 SVGEGT.

This clonotype has only a few counts. The rearrangement links TRBV20-1 to TRBJ2-5, with TRBD1 matching 8 bases. Germline lookup yields CDR1 DFQATT and CDR2 SNEGSKA (reference sequence). This CDR3 is built from 15 residues. V shed 0 bases, J shed 5 bases, and the junction held 8 bases outside the gene matches. The CDR3 DNA follows: TGCAGTGCTAGAGATTCGGCAGGGGGCCGGGAGACCCAGTACTTC. Its protein product is CSARDSAGGRETQYF.

This chain links TRBV6-2 or TRBV6-3 with TRBJ2-5; 7 bases fit TRBD1. This CDR3 is built from 16 residues. The V and J ends lost 2 bases and 5 bases, in that order; junction bases with no gene match: 11. The germline gives CDR1 MNHEY, CDR2 SVGEGT. CDR3 nucleotides: TGTGCCAGCAGTTACCCAGACAGGGTGAGAGGGGAGACCCAGTACTTC. It encodes CASSYPDRVRGETQYF.

By sample fraction, this clonotype is medium-sized. J is TRBJ1-1 and V is TRBV20-1; a weak D match, TRBD1 (6 bases). Germline V gene lookup returns CDR1 DFQATT and CDR2 SNEGSKA (reference sequence). The ends were cut back, 5 bases at V and 1 base at J, with 17 bases in the middle. The CDR3 contains 15 residues. The CDR3 region is CSAYRVSASNTEAFF. The CDR3 coding sequence is TGCAGTGCTTACAGGGTTTCCGCCTCGAACACTGAAGCTTTCTTT.

By sample fraction, this clonotype is large. The CDR3 nucleotides are TGTGCCAGCAGTTTAGCCGGGAGTGGGGAAGGTAGTGGCTACACCTTC. This gives the protein CASSLAGSGEGSGYTF. V usage is TRBV12-3 or TRBV12-4 and J usage is TRBJ1-2; D is undetermined. The CDR3 sequence is 16 residues long. Trimming removed 0 bases from V and 7 bases from J, with 18 bases in between.

This clonotype turned up a few times. The chain links TRBV7-2 to TRBJ1-1; TRBD1 agrees at 7 bases. Germline V gene sequence: CDR1 SGHTA, CDR2 FQGNSA. The CDR3 totals 16 residues. Losses at the gene ends were 3 bases for V and 6 bases for J; bases not matched to a gene: 13. CDR3 sequence: CASSFGPGQVASEAFF. For the CDR3, the DNA is TGTGCCAGCAGCTTTGGGCCAGGACAGGTGGCCTCTGAAGCTTTCTTT.

To note about this clonotype: This clone may be a read error of a much larger clone one base away. This chain uses TRBV30 with TRBJ2-1; a weak D match, TRBD2 (6 bases). This CDR3 is 13 amino acids long. CDR1 and CDR2 from the germline V gene are GTSNPN and SVGIG (reference sequence). V was pared by 7 bases and J by 9 bases, with 19 bases between. CDR3 sequence reads: CASARDLSGEQFF. CDR3 DNA sequence: TGTGCCTCCGCCCGGGACTTGAGTGGTGAGCAGTTCTTC.

By sample fraction, this clonotype is medium-sized (0.01 to 0.1%). The chain joins TRBV5-1 to TRBJ1-3; D call uncertain. Per the germline V gene, CDR1 is SGHRS and CDR2 is YFSETQ. CDR3 length: 16 amino acids. Trimming cost V 0 bases and J 0 bases, with 10 bases left between them. The CDR3 is CASSLAHGFSGNTIYF. CDR3 coding DNA: TGCGCCAGCAGCTTGGCACACGGATTCTCTGGAAACACCATATATTTT. Based on the CDR3 plus reference TRBV5-1 and TRBJ1-3, the full variable domain is KAGVTQTPRYLIKTRGQQVTLSCSPISGHRSVSWYQQTPGQGLQFLFEYFSETQRNKGNFPGRFSGRQFSNSRSEMNVSTLELGDSALYLCASSLAHGFSGNTIYFGEGSWLTVV.

Comment on this clonotype: A read error may explain this, as a much larger clone is one base away. J is TRBJ2-3 and V is TRBV27; 9 bases match TRBD2. Germline values: CDR1 MNHEY, CDR2 SMNVEV (reference sequence). The CDR3 is made up of 15 amino acids. J lost 10 bases, V lost 6 bases, and 14 bases had no gene match. This CDR3 reads CASSSLAGRGSAQYF. The CDR3 nucleotides are TGTGCCAGCAGCTCTCTAGCGGGACGGGGGTCGGCGCAGTATTTT.

On this clonotype: Since a much larger clone is just one base distant, this may be a read error. The V call is TRBV30, the J call TRBJ2-7; D is possibly TRBD1 (5 bases). CDR3 length: 13 residues. V shed 2 bases and J shed 2 bases, with 10 bases lying between them. CDR1 and CDR2 from the germline V gene are GTSNPN and SVGIG (reference sequence). The CDR3 is CAWSYGRAYEQYF. CDR3 coding DNA: TGTGCCTGGAGTTACGGCAGGGCCTACGAGCAGTACTTC.

This clonotype is classed as medium-sized. The chain couples TRBV6-6 to TRBJ1-3, with D perhaps TRBD1 (5 bases). Germline V gene data show CDR1 as MNHNY and CDR2 as SVGAGI (reference sequence). The V gene lost 2 bases and the J gene lost 0 bases, with 14 bases spanning the gap. The CDR3 is 17 amino acids. The CDR3 loop is CASSYRSGQNSGNTIYF. CDR3 nucleotides: TGTGCCAGCAGTTACCGGTCAGGGCAAAACTCTGGAAACACCATATATTTT.

By share, this clonotype ranks as medium-sized (0.01 to 0.1%). V gene TRBV19 combines with J gene TRBJ1-5; D is unclear. Looked up from germline, CDR1 is LNHDA and CDR2 is SQIVND (reference sequence). The V end lost 4 bases, the J end lost 5 bases, and 6 bases lay between the germline ends. This CDR3 region has 12 residues. The CDR3 region is CASSRLDQPQHF. The CDR3 DNA reads TGTGCCAGTAGTAGACTAGATCAGCCCCAGCATTTT.

Note on this clonotype: This may be a read error: a much more frequent sequence differs by one nucleotide. This chain uses TRBV2 with TRBJ2-1; TRBD2 agrees at 9 bases. This CDR3 is 15 amino acids long. Germline loops: CDR1 SNHLY, CDR2 FYNNEI. CDR3 region: CASRPTSGSYNDQFF. CDR3 sequence (DNA): TGTGCCAGCAGGCCAACTAGCGGGTCCTACAATGATCAGTTCTTC.

This clonotype qualifies as medium-sized. The V and J genes are TRBV18 and TRBJ1-3; possibly TRBD1 for D (6 bases). The germline CDR1 and CDR2 sequences are KGHSH and LQKENI. CDR3 length: 18 residues. The V end lost 2 bases, the J end lost 0 bases, and 17 bases lay between the germline ends. The CDR3 DNA follows: TGTGCCAGCTCACCAAACTCTCGCCCCAGGGGCTCTGGAAACACCATATATTTT. It is translated as CASSPNSRPRGSGNTIYF.

As to this clonotype: This is likely a read error, given that the CDR3 carries no conserved phenylalanine or tryptophan at its end. V gene TRBV3-1 combines with J gene TRBJ1-3; D unclear. The CDR3 covers 16 residues. CDR1 is LGHDT and CDR2 is YNNKEL in the germline V gene (reference sequence). The V end lost 4 bases, the J end lost 7 bases, and 20 bases lay between the germline ends. The CDR3 coding sequence is TGTGCCAGCAGCCCTGGCTCCACGGTTTTACTGAACACCATATATCTT. Encoded protein: CASSPGSTVLLNTIYL.

This clonotype is labeled medium-sized. V gene TRBV28 combines with J gene TRBJ2-3; 10 bases align to TRBD1. The CDR3 sequence is 19 residues long. Trimming cost V 5 bases and J 2 bases; bases outside gene matches: 16. Germline V gives CDR1 MDHEN, CDR2 SYDVKM. CDR3 bases: TGTGCCAGCAGTCCTGGGTGGGCGACAGGGGGCATATTCACAGATACGCAGTATTTT. Translation: CASSPGWATGGIFTDTQYF.

This clonotype is termed medium-sized. J is TRBJ2-1 and V is TRBV6-2 or TRBV6-3; a weak D match, TRBD2 (5 bases). Per germline, CDR1 MNHEY and CDR2 SVGEGT. V lost 4 bases to trimming and J lost 5 bases, with 9 bases between them. The CDR3 totals 13 residues. The CDR3 region has the DNA TGTGCCAGCAGTTGGGGAGAGGACAATGAGCAGTTCTTC. Protein: CASSWGEDNEQFF.

In its sample, this clonotype ranks as large. The chain has TRBV5-1 and TRBJ1-4, with D unclear. V gave up 4 bases and J gave up 8 bases, with 18 bases separating them. The CDR3 length is 15 residues. Germline V lookup: CDR1 SGHRS, CDR2 YFSETQ. The CDR3 protein is CASSPYRAGGEKLFF. The CDR3 DNA sequence: TGCGCCAGCAGCCCCTATCGGGCAGGTGGGGAAAAACTGTTTTTT.